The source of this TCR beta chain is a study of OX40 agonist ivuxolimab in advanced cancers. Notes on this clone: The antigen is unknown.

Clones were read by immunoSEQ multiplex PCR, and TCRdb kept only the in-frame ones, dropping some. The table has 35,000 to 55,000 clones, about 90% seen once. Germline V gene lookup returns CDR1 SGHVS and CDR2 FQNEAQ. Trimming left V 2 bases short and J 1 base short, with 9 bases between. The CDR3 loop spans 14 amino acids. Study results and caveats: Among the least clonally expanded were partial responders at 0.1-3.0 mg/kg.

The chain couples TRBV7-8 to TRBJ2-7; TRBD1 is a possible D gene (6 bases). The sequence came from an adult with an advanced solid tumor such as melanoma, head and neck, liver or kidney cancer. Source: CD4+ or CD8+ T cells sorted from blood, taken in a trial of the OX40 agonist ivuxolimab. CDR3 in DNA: TGTGCCAGCAGCTTACACAGGGAGTCCTACGAGCAGTACTTC. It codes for CASSLHRESYEQYF.